This T cell receptor (beta chain) was found in a study of cytomegalovirus exposure and HLA in healthy donors. Regarding the study as a whole: As immune exposure information, only CMV serostatus was available.

Germline V gene data show CDR1 as MNHEY and CDR2 as SVGAGI. V was pared by 5 bases and J by 4 bases, with 11 bases between. The CDR3 extends over 14 amino acids. Details on this clone: Its antigen remains unknown.

PCR used 60 Vbeta primers and 13 Jbeta primers. This table comes from immunoSEQ multiplex PCR, and its TCRdb copy is limited to in-frame clones, with some not included. This table has 85,000 to 90,000 clones, approximately 79% appearing once. This sequence originates from a man between 25 and 39 years old in good health and CMV-seronegative. Sequenced material: PBMCs. The V call is TRBV6-5, the J call TRBJ1-4, with D tentatively TRBD1 (6 bases). The CDR3 loop reads CASSRDTSNEKLFF. CDR3 DNA sequence: TGTGCCAGCAGTCGGGACACCAGTAATGAAAAACTGTTTTTT.